At least ten counts were recorded for the clone carrying this T cell receptor (beta chain). The antigen remains undetermined. The data stem from a study of neurological immune-mediated disorders. Broader study findings: Private repertoires in all groups were suggested, as expanded clones shared no CDR3 amino acid sequences across subjects.

The V end lost 1 base, the J end lost 9 bases, and 10 bases lay between the germline ends. The CDR3 runs 13 residues. Per the germline V gene, CDR1 is SGHTA and CDR2 is FQGTGA. Synthesis of cDNA was carried out by template-switch 5'RACE. The reaction used 10-nucleotide random UMIs. TCRdb re-derived calls from the 5' RACE reads in MiXCR, one entry per CDR3 protein. The repertoire consists of 55,000 to 80,000 distinct CDR3 sequences, with 4% to 5.5% occurring once and the leading ten covering less than 3.5%. The starting material, 2 million PBMCs stored at -80 C, gave rise to the unsorted libraries. Sequences were obtained from PBMCs. This receptor was identified in a woman between 50 and 59 years old with multiple sclerosis. The chain carries TRBV7-3 and TRBJ2-4; D is possibly TRBD1 (5 bases). CDR3 sequence (DNA): TGTGCCAGCAGCTTAAATCAGGGCGGCATTCAGTACTTC. This gives the protein CASSLNQGGIQYF.